This T cell receptor (beta chain) stems from a study of OX40 agonist ivuxolimab in advanced cancers. Study-level points and caveats: With doses of 0.1 to 3.0 mg/kg, CD4+ and CD8+ blood T cells had undergone clonal expansion by week 6. Specificity for antigen went undetermined in the expanded peripheral T cells.

Some clones are missing from TCRdb's copy, which holds only in-frame ones; the method was immunoSEQ multiplex PCR. The sample carries about 85,000 clones, about 86% recorded once. People who had autoimmune disease history or systemic immunosuppression were excluded. Germline V CDR1 and CDR2: MNHNS, SASEGT. The CDR3 is 17 residues long. Trimming cost V 4 bases and J 7 bases; bases outside gene matches: 13. Notes on this clone: Its antigen is not identified.

Sequencing was performed on CD4+ or CD8+ T cells sorted from blood, taken in a trial of the OX40 agonist ivuxolimab. The rearrangement links TRBV6-1 to TRBJ2-5; the match to TRBD2 covers 12 bases. The sequence derives from an adult with an advanced solid tumor such as melanoma, head and neck, liver or kidney cancer. CDR3 sequence reads: CASSASSGGARDGTQYF. The CDR3 bases are TGTGCCAGCAGTGCATCTAGCGGGGGGGCCCGAGACGGGACCCAGTACTTC.